These T cell receptor beta chains were read from a single sample in a study of sequential checkpoint blockade in melanoma. Measured with immunoSEQ multiplex PCR; TCRdb has only the in-frame clones, and not every one. Among approximately 10,000 clones, less than 80% were seen once, and the ten largest hold around 14%. Specimen: CD8+ T cells sorted from blood (inferred from file names), collected from a patient given nivolumab and ipilimumab in sequence. The receptors here all came from a human donor with melanoma. Both conserved end residues are part of each CDR3. Each record gives: CDR3 protein, V gene.

CDR3: CASSLNEAGNQPQHF
V: TRBV7-8

CDR3: CSVETRRGKAGELFF
V: TRBV29-1

CDR3: CASSPNSGGATDTQYF
V: TRBV4-1

CDR3: CASRLAGHSPNYNEQFF
V: TRBV19

CDR3: CASRMEEPDRGQEGYTF
V: TRBV5-1

CDR3: CASSSGTNSPLHF
V: TRBV25-1

CDR3: CASSETSATDTQYF
V: TRBV6-4

CDR3: CASSDSSGGADEQFF
V: TRBV6-4

CDR3: CASSQDSGGAGELFF
V: TRBV4-1

CDR3: CASSPGTGEETQYF
V: TRBV7-9

CDR3: CATRGSNEQFF
V: TRBV19

CDR3: CASGLAGTASFSNQPQHF
V: TRBV12-5

CDR3: CASSYSKRETQYF
V: TRBV6-6

CDR3: CASSEPSSGVNTGELFF
V: TRBV2

CDR3: CASSGGGDTGELFF
V: TRBV10-1

CDR3: CASSVGTSGSNEQFF
V: TRBV6-4

CDR3: CAWSVPRRDTEAFF
V: TRBV30

CDR3: CASGITGVDEQFF
V: TRBV6-5

CDR3: CASRSLQGLNEKLFF
V: TRBV27

CDR3: CASSRIEGQLNTEAFF
V: TRBV7-9

CDR3: CASSEYSDNEQFF
V: TRBV9

CDR3: CASSTDRRGYTF
V: TRBV6-6

CDR3: CASSEEGGTGGHEQYF
V: TRBV6-1

CDR3: CASSLSTGGAGEQYF
V: TRBV5-1

CDR3: CAWSSWEEQFF
V: TRBV30

CDR3: CASSPTGNYGYTF
V: TRBV13

CDR3: CATTAGDYNEQFF
V: TRBV6-1

CDR3: CASSDSIGVNSPLHF
V: TRBV6-4

CDR3: CSVEAWREGASTDTQYF
V: TRBV29-1

CDR3: CASSSGSTDTQYF
V: TRBV6-4

CDR3: CASSPGVSNQPQHF
V: TRBV27

CDR3: CASRNRQGIQFF
V: TRBV6-4

CDR3: CASSSGGNYEQYF
V: TRBV7-9

CDR3: CASSVPGLALPGEQFF
V: TRBV9

CDR3: CASTMGGDGYTF
V: TRBV19

CDR3: CAYSEPPYNEQFF
V: TRBV30

CDR3: CASSDGARRDGYTF
V: TRBV6-6

CDR3: CASSPTGTSAGVNEKLFF
V: TRBV19

CDR3: CASSIGSNEQFF
V: TRBV19